This T cell receptor beta chain was sequenced for a study of cytomegalovirus exposure and HLA in healthy donors. Findings of the study overall: Per published accounts, TCR beta sequences correctly predicted the HLA-A and HLA-B alleles of most subjects.

As for this clone: The antigen is undetermined. Other DNA sequences in this sample translate to the same CDR3.

Both 60 Vbeta primers and 13 Jbeta primers went into the PCR. TCRdb keeps only in-frame clones here, not all; method: immunoSEQ multiplex PCR. Seen here are about 170,000 clones, 75% observed once, and the top ten hold 2.5% to 3%. CDR1 and CDR2 from the germline V gene are SGDLS and YYNGEE. With V trimmed by 0 bases and J by 4 bases, 3 bases remained unmatched. The CDR3 length is 14 residues. Sequences were obtained from PBMCs. This sequence was found in a woman aged 50 to 65 in good health and CMV-seropositive. The V call is TRBV9, the J call TRBJ2-7, with 8 bases fitting TRBD2. The CDR3 DNA reads as TGTGCCAGCAGCGTAGCCCCGGGGGGGTACGAGCAGTACTTC. Translating it yields CASSVAPGGYEQYF.